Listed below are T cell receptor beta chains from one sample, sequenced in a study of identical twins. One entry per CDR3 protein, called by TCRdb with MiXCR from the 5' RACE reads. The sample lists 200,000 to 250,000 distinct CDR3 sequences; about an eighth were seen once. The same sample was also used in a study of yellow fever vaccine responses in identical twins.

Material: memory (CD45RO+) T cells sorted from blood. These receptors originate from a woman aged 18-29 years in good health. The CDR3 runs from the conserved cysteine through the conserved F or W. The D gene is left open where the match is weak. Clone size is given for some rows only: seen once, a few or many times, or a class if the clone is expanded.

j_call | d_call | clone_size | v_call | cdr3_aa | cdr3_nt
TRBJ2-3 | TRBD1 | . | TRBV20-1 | CSAIPYRGPDTQYF | TGCAGTGCTATCCCCTACAGGGGACCAGATACGCAGTATTTT
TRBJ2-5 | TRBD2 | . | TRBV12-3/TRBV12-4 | CASSLGGRAGETQYF | TGTGCCAGCAGTTTAGGCGGGAGGGCCGGAGAGACCCAGTACTTC
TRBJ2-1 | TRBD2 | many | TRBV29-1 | CSAGLAGGNEQFF | TGCAGCGCAGGACTAGCGGGGGGAAATGAGCAGTTCTTC
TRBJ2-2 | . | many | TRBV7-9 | CASSQRVGELFF | TGTGCCAGCAGCCAGAGGGTCGGGGAGCTGTTTTTT
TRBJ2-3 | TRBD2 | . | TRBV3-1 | CASSQVALAGGPADTQYF | TGTGCCAGCAGCCAAGTTGCACTAGCGGGGGGGCCAGCGGATACGCAGTATTTT
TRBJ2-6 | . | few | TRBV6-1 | CASEKGRNSGANVLTF | TGTGCCAGCGAGAAAGGACGGAACTCTGGGGCCAACGTCCTGACTTTC
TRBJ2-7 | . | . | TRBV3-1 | CASSQALTGSHEQYF | TGTGCCAGCAGCCAAGCTTTAACAGGGTCCCACGAGCAGTACTTC
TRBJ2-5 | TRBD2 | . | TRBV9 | CASSGGYQETQYF | TGTGCCAGCTCGGGGGGGTACCAAGAGACCCAGTACTTC
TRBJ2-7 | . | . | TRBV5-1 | CASSLLGSGGSYEQYF | TGCGCCAGCAGCTTGTTGGGTAGCGGTGGGTCCTACGAGCAGTACTTC
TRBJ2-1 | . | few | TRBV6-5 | CASISTPGTRSFF | TGTGCCAGCATTAGTACCCCCGGGACTCGGTCGTTCTTC
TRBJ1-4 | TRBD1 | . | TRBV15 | CATQGGSVEKLFF | TGTGCCACCCAAGGGGGCTCAGTGGAAAAACTGTTTTTT
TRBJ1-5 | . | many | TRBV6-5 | CASSYSSTGGKPQHF | TGTGCCAGCAGTTACTCATCAACGGGGGGCAAGCCCCAGCATTTT
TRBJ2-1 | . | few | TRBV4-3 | CASSQEGISYNEQFF | TGCGCCAGCAGCCAAGAGGGGATATCCTACAATGAGCAGTTCTTC
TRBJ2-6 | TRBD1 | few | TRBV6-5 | CASSSREPTGGSGANVLTF | TGTGCCAGCAGTTCTAGGGAGCCGACAGGGGGGTCTGGGGCCAACGTCCTGACTTTC
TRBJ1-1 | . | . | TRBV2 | CASSFQNKNTEAFF | TGTGCCAGCAGTTTCCAGAACAAGAACACTGAAGCTTTCTTT
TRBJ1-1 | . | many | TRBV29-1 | CSVGGGNTEAFF | TGCAGCGTTGGGGGAGGGAACACTGAAGCTTTCTTT
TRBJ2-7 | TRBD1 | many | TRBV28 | CASTRPRTGLYEQYF | TGTGCCAGCACCAGACCGAGGACAGGGTTGTACGAGCAGTACTTC
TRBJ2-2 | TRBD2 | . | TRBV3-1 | CASSQAGLARTGELFF | TGTGCCAGCAGCCAAGCGGGACTAGCGCGTACCGGGGAGCTGTTTTTT
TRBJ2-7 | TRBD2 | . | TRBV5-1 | CASSGTSGAYEQYF | TGCGCCAGCAGCGGGACTAGCGGGGCCTACGAGCAGTACTTC
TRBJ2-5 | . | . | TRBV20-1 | CSARDPRLVETQYF | TGCAGTGCTAGAGATCCCCGACTAGTAGAGACCCAGTACTTC
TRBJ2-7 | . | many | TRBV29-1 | CSVEDQQGAQYF | TGCAGCGTTGAAGATCAACAGGGTGCGCAGTACTTC
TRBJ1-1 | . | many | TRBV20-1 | CSAMGQSTEAFF | TGCAGTGCTATGGGCCAAAGCACTGAAGCTTTCTTT
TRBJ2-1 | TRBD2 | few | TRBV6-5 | CASSMPNVVAGGPGTSYNEQFF | TGTGCCAGCAGTATGCCCAATGTGGTAGCGGGAGGGCCTGGTACCTCCTACAATGAGCAGTTCTTC
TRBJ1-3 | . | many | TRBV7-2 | CASSLADSGNTIYF | TGTGCCAGCAGCTTGGCTGATTCTGGAAACACCATATATTTT
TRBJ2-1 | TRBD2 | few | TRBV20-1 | CSADGLAGTSEQFF | TGCAGTGCCGACGGACTAGCGGGGACTTCGGAGCAGTTCTTC
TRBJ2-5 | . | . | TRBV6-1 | CASSGSAGQETQYF | TGTGCCAGCAGTGGATCGGCAGGACAAGAGACCCAGTACTTC
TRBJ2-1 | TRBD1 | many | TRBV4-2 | CASSPQGAEEQFF | TGTGCCAGCAGCCCACAGGGGGCAGAAGAGCAGTTCTTC
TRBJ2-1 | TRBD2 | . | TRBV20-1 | CSASSGTSGGRYNEQFF | TGCAGTGCTTCGTCCGGGACTAGCGGGGGGCGTTACAATGAGCAGTTCTTC
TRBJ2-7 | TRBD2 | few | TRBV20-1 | CSASQGGRAYREQYF | TGCAGTGCTAGCCAGGGCGGGAGGGCCTATCGCGAGCAGTACTTC
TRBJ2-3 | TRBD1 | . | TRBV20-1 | CSSPGQGVNTQYF | TGCAGTTCACCGGGACAGGGTGTAAATACGCAGTATTTT
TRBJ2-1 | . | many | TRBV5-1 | CASSYLDGENEQFF | TGCGCCAGCAGCTATCTTGACGGGGAGAATGAGCAGTTCTTC
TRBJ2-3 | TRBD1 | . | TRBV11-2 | CASSLQGAHADTQYF | TGTGCCAGCAGCTTACAGGGGGCGCATGCAGATACGCAGTATTTT
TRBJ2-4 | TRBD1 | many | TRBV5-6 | CASTFLAGAGGSRNIQYF | TGTGCCAGCACCTTCCTGGCCGGGGCAGGGGGCTCAAGGAACATTCAGTACTTC